This entry lists 22 T cell receptor beta chains sequenced from one sample in a study of beta chain features in type 1 diabetes. The whole isolated RNA underwent reverse transcription, so sequencing captured expressed TCRB transcripts. Libraries were prepared by immunoSEQ multiplex PCR; TCRdb keeps only in-frame clonotypes and omits some of them. The sample consists of about 350,000 clones, 15% to 20% of them appearing once. Source material: naive CD4+ T cells from blood. The receptors here all came from a woman aged 18-29 years in good health.

The table lists this clone with a few counts. The rearrangement uses TRBV11-2 and TRBJ2-3; tentatively, D is TRBD2 (5 bases). Germline CDR1 SGHAT, CDR2 FQNNGV. The CDR3 sequence is 12 residues long. The V and J ends lost 5 bases and 4 bases respectively, with 7 bases between them. The CDR3 sequence: CASSHGADTQYF. The DNA of the CDR3 is TGTGCCAGCAGCCACGGGGCAGATACGCAGTATTTT.

V is TRBV30 and J is TRBJ2-1; 9 bases are shared with TRBD2. This CDR3 spans 16 amino acids. Germline V gene data show CDR1 as GTSNPN and CDR2 as SVGIG (reference sequence). After removal of 0 bases from V and 3 bases from J, the junction contained 6 bases not matched to a gene. The CDR3 bases are TGTGCCTGGAGTGTATCTAGCGGGGTTTTCTACAATGAGCAGTTCTTC. Amino acid sequence: CAWSVSSGVFYNEQFF. The variable domain in full, with the rest retrieved from reference TRBV30 and TRBJ2-1, is SQTIHQWPATLVQPVGSPLSLECTVEGTSNPNLYWYRQAAGRGLQLLFYSVGIGQISSEVPQNLSASRPQDRQFILSSKKLLLSDSGFYLCAWSVSSGVFYNEQFFGPGTRLTVL.

This clone was picked up a small number of times. The chain couples TRBV30 to TRBJ1-1; no definite D call. V lost 2 bases and J 5 bases, leaving 9 bases between the germline ends. CDR1 and CDR2 (germline): GTSNPN, SVGIG (reference sequence). The CDR3 is 12 amino acids. The DNA of the CDR3 is TGTGCCTGGAGTTCTCGGTTTACTGAAGCTTTCTTT. Amino acids: CAWSSRFTEAFF.

This chain uses TRBV30 with TRBJ2-3, with D perhaps matching TRBD2 (5 bases). The CDR3 totals 14 residues. The V gene lost 0 bases and the J gene lost 2 bases, with 9 bases spanning the gap. CDR1 and CDR2 from the germline V gene are GTSNPN and SVGIG (reference sequence). This CDR3 reads CAWSVGGFTDTQYF. The CDR3, as DNA: TGTGCCTGGAGTGTAGGCGGGTTCACAGATACGCAGTATTTT.

This clone appeared a few times. This rearrangement joins TRBV4-1 to TRBJ2-1; TRBD2 aligns across 12 bases. CDR1 is MGHRA and CDR2 is YSYEKL in the germline V gene. This CDR3 comprises 15 residues. V was pared by 1 base and J by 9 bases, with 4 bases of the junction left unmatched. CDR3 nucleotides: TGCGCCAGCAGCCAAGGGCTAGCGGGGGGGGGTGAGCAGTTCTTC. This encodes CASSQGLAGGGEQFF.

The rearrangement links TRBV30 to TRBJ2-2, with 9 nucleotides matching TRBD1. CDR1 is GTSNPN, CDR2 SVGIG, per germline (reference sequence). This CDR3 contains 16 residues. The J segment lost 2 bases and the V segment lost 3 bases, leaving 7 bases of the junction unmatched. CDR3 loop: CAWRQGASINTGELFF. The CDR3 nucleotides read TGTGCCTGGAGACAGGGGGCGAGTATTAACACCGGGGAGCTGTTTTTT.

This chain joins TRBV4-1 and TRBJ2-3, with D maybe TRBD1 (6 bases). In germline, CDR1 is MGHRA, CDR2 YSYEKL. V lost 0 bases, J lost 7 bases, and 14 bases lay in between. The CDR3 is 15 amino acids. The CDR3 protein is CASSQDMQGRNTQYF. CDR3 bases: TGCGCCAGCAGCCAAGATATGCAGGGGCGGAATACGCAGTATTTT.

V is TRBV7-2 and J is TRBJ2-1; D gene unclear. Trimming shortened V by 3 bases and J by 0 bases, and 12 bases separated the two germline ends. CDR3 length equals 16 residues. In germline, CDR1 is SGHTA, CDR2 FQGNSA. CDR3 protein: CASSFGSLSSYNEQFF. CDR3 coding DNA: TGTGCCAGCAGCTTTGGTAGCCTCAGCTCCTACAATGAGCAGTTCTTC.

This clone was detected only a few times. The chain is built from TRBV4-1 and TRBJ2-5; TRBD2 might be the D (6 bases). The germline V and J ends were trimmed by 4 bases and 0 bases, with 18 bases remaining between them. Germline loops: CDR1 MGHRA, CDR2 YSYEKL. The CDR3 spans 17 residues. The CDR3 region is CASSPPGGWYHQETQYF. CDR3 in DNA: TGCGCCAGCAGCCCCCCTGGGGGGTGGTACCACCAAGAGACCCAGTACTTC.

The genes are TRBV5-1 and TRBJ2-7; 11 nucleotides agree with TRBD2. With V trimmed by 1 base and J by 2 bases, 14 bases remained unmatched. Germline CDR1 reads SGHRS; CDR2 reads YFSETQ. This CDR3 has 19 amino acids. The CDR3 region has the DNA TGCGCCAGCAGCTTGTCAGTCCTAGCGGGAGGCATGGGCACCTACGAGCAGTACTTC. This gives the protein CASSLSVLAGGMGTYEQYF.

This clone was recorded a few times. This chain joins TRBV4-1 and TRBJ2-1; D possibly corresponds to TRBD2 (6 bases). This CDR3 has 14 amino acids. Trimming pared 3 bases from V and 10 bases from J, leaving 16 bases between. Germline assignment: CDR1 MGHRA and CDR2 YSYEKL. The CDR3 DNA follows: TGCGCCAGCAGCCACCCTTTCCAGGGACTCGAGCAGTTCTTC. Its protein product is CASSHPFQGLEQFF.

In its sample, this clone was seen a few times. Other DNA sequences in the same sample also yield this CDR3. The rearrangement uses TRBV5-6 and TRBJ2-3, with TRBD1 matching 9 bases. The CDR3 consists of 14 residues. J lost 3 bases, V lost 2 bases, and 1 base had no gene match. Germline assignment: CDR1 SGHDT and CDR2 YYEEEE. The CDR3 coding sequence is TGTGCCAGCAGCTTCGGACAGGGGACAGATACGCAGTATTTT. Amino acids: CASSFGQGTDTQYF. The full variable domain, in which reference TRBV5-6 and TRBJ2-3 provide the parts outside the CDR3, is DAGVTQSPTHLIKTRGQQVTLRCSPKSGHDTVSWYQQALGQGPQFIFQYYEEEERQRGNFPDRFSGHQFPNYSSELNVNALLLGDSALYLCASSFGQGTDTQYFGPGTRLTVL.

This clone was detected a few times. Here the CDR3 DNA reads TGTGCCAGCAGTCGACAGGGGGTGGGCTATGGCTACACCTTC. It translates to CASSRQGVGYGYTF. This rearrangement joins TRBV7-9 to TRBJ1-2; the match to TRBD1 covers 9 bases. Per germline, CDR1 SEHNR and CDR2 FQNEAQ (reference sequence). V dropped 6 bases and J dropped 4; count of bases not matched to a gene: 6. The CDR3 consists of 14 residues.

This rearrangement joins TRBV29-1 to TRBJ2-7, with D possibly matching TRBD2 (6 bases). Trimming removed 5 bases from V and 5 bases from J, with 10 bases in between. Germline CDR1 is SQVTM and CDR2 is ANQGSEA. The CDR3 sequence is 11 residues long. Here the CDR3 DNA reads TGCAGCGTTTATAGCGGCCACGAGCAGTACTTC. Its protein is CSVYSGHEQYF.

This chain links TRBV5-4 with TRBJ2-3; TRBD2 matches 10 bases. Trimming at V came to 4 bases and at J to 1 base, leaving 9 bases not matched to a gene. This CDR3 comprises 17 residues. Germline-derived CDR1 and CDR2 are SGHNT and YYREEE (reference sequence). CDR3 loop: CASSPRLAGDGTDTQYF. The CDR3 nucleotides are TGTGCCAGCAGCCCGCGGCTAGCGGGGGACGGCACAGATACGCAGTATTTT.

The sample holds a few counts of this clone. The chain uses TRBV30 and TRBJ1-5; 11 bases line up with TRBD1. Germline V gene sequence: CDR1 GTSNPN, CDR2 SVGIG (reference sequence). V shed 5 bases, J shed 4 bases, and the junction held 4 bases outside the gene matches. This CDR3 has 14 residues. The CDR3 DNA reads TGTGCCTGGGAGGGGACAGGGGGAAATCAGCCCCAGCATTTT. Translated: CAWEGTGGNQPQHF.

A few counts support this clone. The V call is TRBV7-2, the J call TRBJ2-3; D remains ambiguous. The CDR3 runs 12 residues. Trimming removed 5 bases at V and 7 bases at J, with 10 bases between. CDR1 SGHTA and CDR2 FQGNSA come from the germline V gene. The CDR3 sequence is CASSPNSYTQYF. In DNA, the CDR3 is TGTGCCAGCAGCCCAAACAGCTATACGCAGTATTTT.

This chain connects TRBV18 to TRBJ1-5; unclear D gene. CDR3 size: 14 residues. Trimming took 6 bases from V and 3 from J, leaving 12 bases between them. Germline CDR1 is KGHSH and CDR2 is LQKENI. CDR3 in amino acids: CASSRGQNNQPQHF. The CDR3 DNA reads as TGTGCCAGCTCCCGGGGTCAGAACAATCAGCCCCAGCATTTT.

The chain has TRBV5-1 and TRBJ1-5, with 9 bases identical to TRBD1. The CDR3 is 14 amino acids. The J segment lost 5 bases and the V segment lost 4 bases, leaving 4 bases of the junction unmatched. CDR1 SGHRS and CDR2 YFSETQ come from the germline V gene. The CDR3 DNA follows: TGCGCCAGCAGCACGGGACAGGGAGATCAGCCCCAGCATTTT. Its translation: CASSTGQGDQPQHF.

This rearrangement joins TRBV6-1 to TRBJ2-4; the match to TRBD2 covers 8 bases. V lost 4 bases and J lost 10; bases outside the gene matches: 9. This CDR3 is built from 14 residues. Germline V gene data show CDR1 as MNHNS and CDR2 as SASEGT. CDR3 residues: CASSGTSLYGIQYF. CDR3 DNA: TGTGCCAGCAGTGGGACTAGCCTCTATGGGATTCAGTACTTC.

There are a few counts of this clone. The chain couples TRBV4-2 to TRBJ1-1; D gene unclear. The germline V gene has CDR1 LGHNA and CDR2 YNFKEQ. The CDR3 spans 14 residues. Trimming cost V 1 base and J 4 bases, with 10 bases left between them. CDR3 loop: CASSQGVTGTEAFF. CDR3 nucleotide sequence: TGTGCCAGCAGCCAAGGGGTAACGGGCACTGAAGCTTTCTTT.

The rearrangement joins TRBV9 to TRBJ2-2; a weak D match, TRBD2 (6 bases). The V gene lost 2 bases and the J gene lost 6 bases, with 14 bases spanning the gap. Germline assignment: CDR1 SGDLS and CDR2 YYNGEE. The CDR3 has 15 residues. CDR3 residues: CASSVIGRGSGELFF. The CDR3 nucleotides read TGTGCCAGCAGCGTTATCGGGCGGGGTTCCGGGGAGCTGTTTTTT.